The next 3 T cell receptor beta chains were all read from a single sample in a study of T cell repertoires in cytomegalovirus infection. Each CDR3 protein is one row after TCRdb ran MiXCR on the reads. The sample holds 150,000 to 200,000 distinct CDR3 sequences, about 15% seen once. The sequencing input was CD8+ T cells from PBMCs. The receptor source for this set is a human donor in good health (CMV status not recorded). Some clones in this sample may be carry-over from other donors' samples.

This clonotype has only a few counts. V is TRBV7-8 and J is TRBJ2-4; 11 bases align to TRBD1. CDR3 length: 15 amino acids. CDR1 SGHVS and CDR2 FQNEAQ come from the germline V gene. The V and J ends lost 5 bases and 8 bases, in that order; junction bases with no gene match: 8. CDR3 protein: CASSPTGQGGDIQYF. The DNA of the CDR3 is TGTGCCAGCAGCCCAACGGGACAGGGGGGGGACATTCAGTACTTC.

In its sample, this clonotype was seen a few times. The chain employs TRBV28 and TRBJ2-7; TRBD1 is a possible D gene (6 bases). The V gene's germline CDR1 is MDHEN and CDR2 SYDVKM. The CDR3 has 13 amino acids. Between the trimmed V and J ends, which lost 7 bases and 2 bases, there was a span of 12 bases. CDR3 DNA: TGTGCCAGCAAGCCCACAGGGCCCTACGAGCAGTACTTC. It codes for CASKPTGPYEQYF.

The DNA for the CDR3 is TGTGCCAGCAGTATCCCCTGGGCTGATATAGCGGGAGACTCCTACAATGAGCAGTTCTTC. Translation: CASSIPWADIAGDSYNEQFF. V usage is TRBV6-6 and J usage is TRBJ2-1; TRBD2 agrees at 9 bases. The CDR3 contains 20 residues. CDR1 is MNHNY, CDR2 SVGAGI, per germline (reference sequence). V gave up 5 bases and J gave up 0 bases; unmatched junction bases: 17.